The entry that follows covers one T cell receptor beta chain sequence. Its antigen remains unidentified. The germline CDR1 and CDR2 sequences are SNHLY and FYNNEI. This CDR3 has 16 amino acids. V shed 6 bases and J 6 bases; nucleotides not matched to a gene: 11. 13 Jbeta primers and 60 Vbeta primers were used for the PCR. This table comes from immunoSEQ multiplex PCR, and its TCRdb copy is limited to in-frame clones, with some not included. The repertoire holds 95,000 to 150,000 clones, about three quarters seen once, with 1.2% in the top ten. This entry belongs to a study of cytomegalovirus exposure and HLA in healthy donors. Notes on the study in general: Upon later analysis, HLA-associated TCR beta chains proved more clonally expanded than other, equally common chains. Reportedly, TCR beta sequences accurately predicted HLA-A and HLA-B alleles in most subjects.

This chain joins TRBV2 and TRBJ1-4; 9 bases map to TRBD1. This clonotype was obtained from a female donor in good health and CMV-seronegative. The sample comprised PBMCs. The CDR3 loop is CASSAHPGQGYEKLFF. In DNA, the CDR3 is TGTGCCAGCAGCGCTCATCCGGGACAGGGATATGAAAAACTGTTTTTT.